The clone carrying this T cell receptor beta chain has at least ten counts. Trimming left V 6 bases short and J 6 bases short, with 13 bases between. The CDR3 extends over 13 amino acids. Germline CDR1 is SNHLY and CDR2 is FYNNEI. TCRdb fed the 5' RACE reads into MiXCR, producing one record per CDR3 protein. The table records almost 45,000 distinct CDR3 sequences, 11% of them present only once. This record comes from a study of CD8 T cells in ankylosing spondylitis. This TCR derives from a male donor with ankylosing spondylitis or in good health (not recorded which). Sample: blood, either unsorted or a sorted T cell fraction (not recorded which). The chain has TRBV2 and TRBJ2-3; no clear D gene. CDR3 nucleotides: TGTGCCAGCAGGAGCCCTGGTCCCGATACGCAGTATTTT. Residues: CASRSPGPDTQYF.